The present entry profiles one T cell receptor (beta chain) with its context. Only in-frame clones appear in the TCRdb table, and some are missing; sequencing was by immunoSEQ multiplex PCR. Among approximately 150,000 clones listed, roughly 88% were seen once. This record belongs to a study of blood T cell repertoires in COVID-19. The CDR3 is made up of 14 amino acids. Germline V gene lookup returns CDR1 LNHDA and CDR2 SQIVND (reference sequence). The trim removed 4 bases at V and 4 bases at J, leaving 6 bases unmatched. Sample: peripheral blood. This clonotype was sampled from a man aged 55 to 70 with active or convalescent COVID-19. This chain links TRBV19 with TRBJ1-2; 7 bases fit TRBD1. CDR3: CASSTTGTVYGYTF. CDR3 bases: TGTGCCAGTAGTACAACGGGGACAGTCTATGGCTACACCTTC.